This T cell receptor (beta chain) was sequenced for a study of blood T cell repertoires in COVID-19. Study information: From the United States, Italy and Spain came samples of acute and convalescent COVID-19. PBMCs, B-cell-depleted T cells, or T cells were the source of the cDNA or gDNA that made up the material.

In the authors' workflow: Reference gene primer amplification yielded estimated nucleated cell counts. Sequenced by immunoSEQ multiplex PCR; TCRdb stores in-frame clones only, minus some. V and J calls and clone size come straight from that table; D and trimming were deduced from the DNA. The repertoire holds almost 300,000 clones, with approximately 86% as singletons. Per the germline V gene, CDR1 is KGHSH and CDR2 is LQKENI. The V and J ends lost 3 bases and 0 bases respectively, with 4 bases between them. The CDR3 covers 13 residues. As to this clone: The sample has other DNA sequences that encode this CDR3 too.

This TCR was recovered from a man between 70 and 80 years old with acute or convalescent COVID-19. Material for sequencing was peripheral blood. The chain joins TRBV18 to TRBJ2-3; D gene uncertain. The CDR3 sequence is CASSPSSTDTQYF. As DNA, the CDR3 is TGTGCCAGCTCACCTTCGAGCACAGATACGCAGTATTTT.